This TCR beta chain was identified during a study of T cell responses to AZD1222 COVID-19 vaccine. Repertoires were generated with immunoSEQ multiplex PCR, while TCRdb's copy carries only in-frame clones and drops some. The sample contains about 170,000 clones, around 94% of which appear only once. V gave up 1 base and J gave up 1 base, with 13 bases separating them. This CDR3 spans 16 amino acids. Per germline, CDR1 MNHEY and CDR2 SMNVEV (reference sequence). Broader study findings: Reports indicate that nearly half of spike-specific TCRs are directed at unmutated variant regions.

Comment on this clone: What it binds is unknown.

The sequencing here drew on peripheral blood, taken on day 0 of AZD1222 vaccination. This chain uses TRBV27 with TRBJ1-1, with a tentative D call TRBD1 (5 bases). This TCR was sampled from an adult in good health. The CDR3 loop reads CASSLYGGTKNTEAFF. CDR3 DNA sequence: TGTGCCAGCAGTTTATATGGAGGGACTAAGAACACTGAAGCTTTCTTT.